This T cell receptor beta chain was sequenced during a study of vaccination effects on CD4 cells after COVID-19. Points from the study as a whole: Clonal contraction was marked in infection- and vaccine-induced clones late after vaccination.

ViraFEST used viral peptide pools to expand antigen-specific CD4+ T cells before sequencing. Researchers isolated CD4+ T cells once roughly ten days of culture had elapsed. Every participant took two doses of the BNT162b2 or mRNA-1273 vaccine. Data came from immunoSEQ multiplex PCR; TCRdb stores just in-frame clones and leaves some out. Among around 30,000 clones listed, roughly 74% were seen once. The junction had 3 bases not matched to a gene; V was cut back by 6 bases and J by 0 bases. The CDR3 covers 14 residues. Germline assignment: CDR1 MGHRA and CDR2 YSYEKL. As for this clone: The antigen is not known.

Sequenced here: CD4+ T cells from PBMCs cultured with HCoV-OC43 spike peptides, sampled after COVID-19 vaccination. Stated subset: HCoV-OC43 spike overlapping peptide pool stimulation. The TCR sequence derives from a human donor who received a COVID-19 vaccine. The rearrangement joins TRBV4-1 to TRBJ1-1; 8 bases line up with TRBD1. The CDR3 loop is CASRRQGMNTEAFF. The CDR3 DNA reads as TGCGCCAGCAGACGACAGGGGATGAACACTGAAGCTTTCTTT.